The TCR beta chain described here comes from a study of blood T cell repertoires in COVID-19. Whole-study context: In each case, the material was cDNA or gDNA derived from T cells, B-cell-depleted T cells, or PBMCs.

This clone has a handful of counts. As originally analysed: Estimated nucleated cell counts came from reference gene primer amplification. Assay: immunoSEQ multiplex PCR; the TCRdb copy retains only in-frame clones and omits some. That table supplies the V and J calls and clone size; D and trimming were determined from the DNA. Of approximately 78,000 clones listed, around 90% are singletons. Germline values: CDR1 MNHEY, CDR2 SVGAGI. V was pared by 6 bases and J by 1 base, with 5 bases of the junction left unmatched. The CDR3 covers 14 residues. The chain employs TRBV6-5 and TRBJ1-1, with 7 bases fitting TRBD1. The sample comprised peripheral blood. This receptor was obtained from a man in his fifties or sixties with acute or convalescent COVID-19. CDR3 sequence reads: CASRDRDGNTEAFF. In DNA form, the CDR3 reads TGTGCCAGCAGAGACAGGGATGGGAACACTGAAGCTTTCTTT.